Shown below are 3 T cell receptor beta chains from a single sample sequenced in a study of blood T cell repertoires in COVID-19. Profiling relied on immunoSEQ multiplex PCR, and the TCRdb table lists in-frame clones only, not all of them. The sample yields 450,000 to 500,000 clones, 80% to 90% seen once. Sequenced sample: peripheral blood. The receptors come from a human donor in a cohort sampled during active COVID-19.

V and J are TRBV28 and TRBJ1-1; a weak D match, TRBD1 (6 bases). The CDR3 is made up of 15 amino acids. From germline, CDR1 is MDHEN and CDR2 SYDVKM. The ends were cut back, 2 bases at V and 0 bases at J, with 10 bases in the middle. The CDR3 DNA follows: TGTGCCAGCAGTTTACTCGGGGGGCTGAACACTGAAGCTTTCTTT. Amino acids: CASSLLGGLNTEAFF.

The chain joins TRBV2 to TRBJ2-5; 10 positions match TRBD1. The junction had 9 bases not matched to a gene; V was cut back by 7 bases and J by 1 base. The germline gives CDR1 SNHLY, CDR2 FYNNEI. CDR3 length: 16 residues. The CDR3 nucleotides are TGTGCCAGCACCGCTCCGGGACAGGGGTCCCAAGAGACCCAGTACTTC. Its translation is CASTAPGQGSQETQYF.

This clone was detected only once. In DNA form, the CDR3 reads TGTGCCAGCAGCCTGCTTGGGGCCTTAGCTGAAGCTTTCTTT. It specifies CASSLLGALAEAFF. The V and J genes are TRBV7-2 and TRBJ1-1, with a weak D call TRBD1 (5 bases). The CDR3 spans 14 residues. From germline, CDR1 is SGHTA and CDR2 FQGNSA. With 5 bases removed from V and 6 bases from J, the gap between germline ends came to 16 bases.